The sequence of this TCR beta chain was determined in a study of response to subunit inactivated influenza vaccine. This clonotype appeared a few times. The CDR3 extends over 17 amino acids. V was pared by 5 bases and J by 4 bases, with 13 bases of the junction left unmatched. The germline V gene encodes CDR1 SGHTA and CDR2 FQGNSA. Via MiXCR, TCRdb re-called the RT-PCR reads, giving one row per CDR3 protein. The sample carries a few hundred thousand distinct CDR3 sequences, about 10% recorded once. These data are also associated with another study on T cells expressing NK-cell markers. From that study: What made the TCR beta cDNA was 5'RACE template switching with UMIs. Serological testing identified seven of the eight sequenced donors as HCMV-seropositive and one as seronegative. Of the CD8+ T cells in more than five donors, about 1.0-7.0% belonged to dominant NKG2C+ clonotypes. Once again these clonotypes came out on top in the CD3+CD56-NKG2C+ fraction of a handful of donors.

This material consisted of PBMCs from blood, taken on the day of vaccination. V and J are TRBV7-2 and TRBJ2-1; 8 bases are a match to TRBD2. The receptor's source is a man aged 45-65 years who received an inactivated influenza vaccine. In DNA form, the CDR3 reads TGTGCCAGCAGCCGCATTGAGCGGGGGCGTCCGTACAATGAGCAGTTCTTC. Amino acid sequence: CASSRIERGRPYNEQFF.